Below, 4 T cell receptor beta chains from the same sample are listed, as sequenced in a study of CD8 T cells in Susac syndrome. RNA amounts of roughly 0.45 to 1 ug underwent reverse transcription with random hexamers. Using its own MiXCR run on the immunoSEQ multiplex PCR reads, TCRdb lists one record per CDR3 protein. The sample holds over 130,000 distinct CDR3 sequences, 85% to 95% seen once. The sample was CD4+ T cells from PBMCs. Receptors were obtained from a human donor with multiple sclerosis.

This chain joins TRBV30 and TRBJ1-4; no clear D. V was clipped by 0 bases and J by 10 bases, with 9 bases between them. The CDR3 contains 12 residues. The V gene's germline CDR1 is GTSNPN and CDR2 SVGIG (reference sequence). The CDR3 spells CAWSVRGGKLFF. Written as DNA, the CDR3 is TGTGCCTGGAGTGTGAGAGGAGGAAAACTGTTTTTT.

The chain carries TRBV20-1 and TRBJ1-5; TRBD1 aligns across 10 bases. CDR3 length equals 17 residues. V trimming: 3 bases; J trimming: 0 bases; junction bases outside the gene matches: 8. The V gene's germline CDR1 is DFQATT and CDR2 SNEGSKA (reference sequence). Here the CDR3 DNA reads TGCAGTGCTAGGGGGACAGGGGCGTCCTATAGCAATCAGCCCCAGCATTTT. Its protein product is CSARGTGASYSNQPQHF.

The chain couples TRBV20-1 to TRBJ2-5; 9 bases fit TRBD2. The CDR3 spans 15 residues. The trim removed 1 base at V and 2 bases at J, leaving 5 bases unmatched. Germline assignment: CDR1 DFQATT and CDR2 SNEGSKA (reference sequence). This CDR3 reads CSARAGSGRQETQYF. The DNA for the CDR3 is TGCAGTGCTAGAGCGGGTAGCGGGAGACAAGAGACCCAGTACTTC.

The rearrangement uses TRBV7-6 and TRBJ2-5; D might be TRBD1 (5 bases). This CDR3 has 14 residues. The germline CDR1 and CDR2 sequences are SGHVS and FNYEAQ. V was pared by 5 bases and J by 5 bases, with 15 bases between. The CDR3 protein is CASSEIRVSETQYF. CDR3 sequence (DNA): TGTGCCAGCAGCGAAATCAGGGTTAGTGAGACCCAGTACTTC.